These T cell receptor beta chains were read from a single sample in a study of blood T cells in healthy people across ages. TCRdb recomputed calls from the 5' RACE reads with MiXCR, one row per CDR3 protein. The data show approximately 1,700,000 distinct CDR3 sequences, 39% seen once. Specimen: blood. The receptors here all came from a human donor in good health. CDR3s include the opening cysteine and the closing phenylalanine or tryptophan. The order of the fields is J gene, V gene, clone size, CDR3 length, D gene, CDR3 DNA, CDR3 protein. The D gene is left open where the match is weak. Size is omitted from some rows. Given values are once, few, many or a class for expanded clones.

>TRBJ2-1|TRBV4-1|few|17|TRBD2
TGCGCCAGCAGCCCTCAAGGTAGAGCGGGGGTCTTCTGGGAGCAGTTCTTC
CASSPQGRAGVFWEQFF
>TRBJ2-5|TRBV10-3|many|16|NA
TGTGCCATCAGTGAGTCGGCGGGACAAGTCTGGGAGACCCAGTACTTC
CAISESAGQVWETQYF
>TRBJ2-5|TRBV6-2/TRBV6-3|NA|13|TRBD2
TGTGCCAGCAGTCCGGGACTAGTGGTAACGCAGTACTTC
CASSPGLVVTQYF
>TRBJ1-5|TRBV4-2|NA|16|NA
TGTGCCAGCAGCCAAGTGGACTTACAGGGATATCAGCCCCAGCATTTT
CASSQVDLQGYQPQHF
>TRBJ2-5|TRBV7-9|NA|12|NA
TGTGCCAGCAGCTCCTCCCCCGAGGCCCAGTACTTC
CASSSSPEAQYF
>TRBJ2-1|TRBV3-1|NA|12|NA
TGTGCCAGCAGCCAACCTTACAATGAGCAGTTCTTC
CASSQPYNEQFF
>TRBJ2-4|TRBV13|NA|17|TRBD2
TGTGCCAGCAGCTACAAAACTAGCGGGGGGGCCAAAAACATTCAGTACTTC
CASSYKTSGGAKNIQYF
>TRBJ1-2|TRBV4-1|NA|15|TRBD1
TGCGCCAGCCAAAGATGGGAGGGACAGGGAAATGGCTACACCTTC
CASQRWEGQGNGYTF
>TRBJ1-1|TRBV27|many|14|NA
TGTGCCAGCAGTCCCGGACAGACGAACACTGAAGCTTTCTTT
CASSPGQTNTEAFF
>TRBJ2-3|TRBV29-1|many|14|NA
TGCAGCGTTCAAGAGGGGACAAGCACAGATACGCAGTATTTT
CSVQEGTSTDTQYF
>TRBJ1-2|TRBV20-1|NA|14|TRBD1
TGCAGTGCTAGAGAAGCCAGGGGGCTCTATGGCTACACCTTC
CSAREARGLYGYTF
>TRBJ2-3|TRBV7-2|few|17|TRBD1
TGTGCCAGCAGCTCAACGAACCGGGACAGGACCACAGATACGCAGTATTTT
CASSSTNRDRTTDTQYF
>TRBJ2-1|TRBV11-1|NA|12|NA
TGTGCCAGCAGTGGATGGCGGGACGAGCAGTTCTTC
CASSGWRDEQFF
>TRBJ2-3|TRBV4-3|NA|14|NA
TGCGCCAGCAGCCAAGATGATTCCGCAGATACGCAGTATTTT
CASSQDDSADTQYF
>TRBJ1-2|TRBV4-3|NA|17|NA
TGCGCCAGCAGCCAAGAGATTCAGACAGATTCTAACTATGGCTACACCTTC
CASSQEIQTDSNYGYTF
>TRBJ2-5|TRBV7-7|few|16|TRBD2
TGTGCTGGCAGCCCCCCCCAGCGGGGGGGGTTAGAGACCCAGTACTTC
CAGSPPQRGGLETQYF
>TRBJ2-1|TRBV20-1|many|14|NA
TGCAGTGCGGAGGGGGGGGACCTTCACAATGAGCAGTTCTTC
CSAEGGDLHNEQFF
>TRBJ2-1|TRBV4-2|few|17|NA
TGTGCCAGCAGCCACTCTCCAGACGAGGAGTCCTACAATGAGCAGTTCTTC
CASSHSPDEESYNEQFF
>TRBJ2-7|TRBV7-2|many|15|NA
TGTGCCAGCAGCTTAGATGCGGGGTCGAGCTACGAGCAGTACTTC
CASSLDAGSSYEQYF
>TRBJ1-1|TRBV14|NA|15|TRBD1
TGTGCCAGCAGCCCGATCGGGACAGGGCACACTGAAGCTTTCTTT
CASSPIGTGHTEAFF
>TRBJ2-1|TRBV19|NA|17|NA
TGTGCCAGCGGACATCGGGGAGCCCTGAGCGGCTACAATGAGCAGTTCTTC
CASGHRGALSGYNEQFF
>TRBJ2-2|TRBV6-1|NA|14|NA
TGTGCCAGCTCGGGGGCGCAGAACACCGGGGAGCTGTTTTTT
CASSGAQNTGELFF
>TRBJ2-7|TRBV9|NA|14|TRBD2
TGTGCCAGCAGCCGAAGCGGGGGACCAAACGAGCAGTACTTC
CASSRSGGPNEQYF
>TRBJ2-1|TRBV24-1|few|15|NA
TGTGCCACCAGTGATTTGCAAGGGGGAGGCAATGAGCAGTTCTTC
CATSDLQGGGNEQFF
>TRBJ1-2|TRBV7-9|few|12|NA
TGTGCCGACTACCAGTACCAAAATGGCTACACCTTC
CADYQYQNGYTF
>TRBJ2-3|TRBV4-2|NA|15|TRBD2
TGTGCCAGCAGCCCAAATAGCGGGCGGACAGATACGCAGTATTTT
CASSPNSGRTDTQYF
>TRBJ2-7|TRBV7-2|few|15|TRBD1
TGTGCCAGCAGCCGACAGAGGGACAGCTCCTACGAGCAGTACTTC
CASSRQRDSSYEQYF
>TRBJ2-1|TRBV10-3|NA|14|TRBD2
TGTGCCATCAGGCGGGGGGCACAGCACAATGAGCAGTTCTTC
CAIRRGAQHNEQFF
>TRBJ1-2|TRBV28|few|16|NA
TGTGCCAGCAGTCCCCCGCGGGGTCTGGTTTCTGGGGGCTACACCTTC
CASSPPRGLVSGGYTF
>TRBJ1-5|TRBV10-3|NA|14|NA
TGTGCCATCTCCCCCGGATTAGGAAATCAGCCCCAGCATTTT
CAISPGLGNQPQHF
>TRBJ1-6|TRBV11-2|few|15|NA
TGTGCCAGCAGCTTCAGGGCACTTGATAATTCACCCCTCCACTTT
CASSFRALDNSPLHF
>TRBJ1-3|TRBV12-3/TRBV12-4|NA|14|TRBD1
TGTGCCAGCAGTTTGACAGGGCTCGGAAACACCATATATTTT
CASSLTGLGNTIYF
>TRBJ2-1|TRBV5-1|few|16|TRBD1
TGCGCCAGCGGCTTGGTGGCGGGACAGGGTTACAATGAGCAGTTCTTC
CASGLVAGQGYNEQFF
>TRBJ2-1|TRBV20-1|few|17|NA
TGCAGTGCTAGATCCCCTCGAGGGTGGATGATAGGCAATGAGCAGTTCTTC
CSARSPRGWMIGNEQFF
>TRBJ2-7|TRBV3-1|NA|17|TRBD1
TGTGCCAGCAGCCAAGGAAGTGGGCGACAGGGGGCTAACGAGCAGTACTTC
CASSQGSGRQGANEQYF
>TRBJ2-1|TRBV10-3|NA|16|NA
TGTGCCATCAGTGACGGGGGGCTAACAGATAACAATGAGCAGTTCTTC
CAISDGGLTDNNEQFF
>TRBJ2-6|TRBV12-3/TRBV12-4|NA|15|NA
TGTGCCAGCAGAATCGGGACGACTGGGGCCAACGTCCTGACTTTC
CASRIGTTGANVLTF
>TRBJ1-5|TRBV20-1|few|16|NA
TGCAGTGCCTCCAACACAGGGTACCATAGCAATCAGCCCCAGCATTTT
CSASNTGYHSNQPQHF
>TRBJ1-2|TRBV3-1|NA|15|NA
TGTGCCAGCAGCCAAAGCCCCGTCGGGCCCTATGGCTACACCTTC
CASSQSPVGPYGYTF
>TRBJ2-7|TRBV5-1|NA|16|NA
TGCGCCAGCAGCCGGGACAACAGGGGAGGCCGTGACGAGCAGTACTTC
CASSRDNRGGRDEQYF
>TRBJ1-2|TRBV29-1|NA|11|NA
TGCAGCGTTTTCCAGGGCTATGGCTACACCTTC
CSVFQGYGYTF
>TRBJ1-1|TRBV20-1|few|14|NA
TGCAGTGCTAGGCCCCCTCTTCGGGGGCCGAAAGCTTTCTTT
CSARPPLRGPKAFF
>TRBJ2-3|TRBV7-9|NA|12|TRBD2
TGTGCCAGCAGCGCTGGACTAGCCCCGCAGTATTTT
CASSAGLAPQYF
>TRBJ2-1|TRBV5-4|NA|22|NA
TGTGCCAGCAGCTTCCACCAAAGGGACATTTGGGGGGTTACAAGCTCCTACAATGAGCAGTTCTTC
CASSFHQRDIWGVTSSYNEQFF
>TRBJ2-1|TRBV4-2|once|16|TRBD1
TGTGCCAGCAGCCCATCGACAGGGGGCTATAACAATGAGCAGTTCTTC
CASSPSTGGYNNEQFF
>TRBJ2-3|TRBV6-2/TRBV6-3|NA|13|NA
TGTGCCAGCCGAGGACGGACCACAGATACGCAGTATTTT
CASRGRTTDTQYF